This T cell receptor beta chain comes out of a study of blood T cell repertoires in COVID-19. Whole-study context: The United States, Italy and Spain were the sources of the acute and convalescent COVID-19 samples. From T cells, B-cell-depleted T cells, or PBMCs came the material, which was cDNA or gDNA.

As processed by the authors: Amplification with reference gene primers provided the estimates of nucleated cell counts. Here immunoSEQ multiplex PCR was the method, and the copy in TCRdb shows in-frame clones only, minus some. V, J and clone size reflect that table, while D and trimming were determined from the DNA. The data hold about 350,000 clones, with 90% to 95% observed a single time. V dropped 5 bases and J dropped 0; count of bases not matched to a gene: 12. Germline V gene sequence: CDR1 SGHNT, CDR2 YENEEA. The CDR3 extends over 17 amino acids. The chain links TRBV11-3 to TRBJ1-1; 7 positions agree with TRBD1. The TCR originated in a woman aged 18-35 years who had recovered from COVID-19. The sequencing input was peripheral blood. CDR3 residues: CASSTRQGPGMNTEAFF. DNA of the CDR3: TGTGCCAGCAGCACCCGACAGGGCCCCGGGATGAACACTGAAGCTTTCTTT.